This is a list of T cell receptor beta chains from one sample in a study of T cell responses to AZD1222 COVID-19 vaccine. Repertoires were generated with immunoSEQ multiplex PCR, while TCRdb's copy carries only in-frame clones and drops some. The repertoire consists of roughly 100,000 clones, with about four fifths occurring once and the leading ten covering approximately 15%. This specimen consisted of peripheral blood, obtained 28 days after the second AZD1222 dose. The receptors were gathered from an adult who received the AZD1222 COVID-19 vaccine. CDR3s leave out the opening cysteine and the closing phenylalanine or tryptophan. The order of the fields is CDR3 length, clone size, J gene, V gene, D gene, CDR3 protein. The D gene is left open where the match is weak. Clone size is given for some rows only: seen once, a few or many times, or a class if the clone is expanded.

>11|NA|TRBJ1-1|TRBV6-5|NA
ASILDRNTEAF
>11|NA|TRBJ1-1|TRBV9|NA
ASSVEQATEAF
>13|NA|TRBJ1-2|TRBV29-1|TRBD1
SVTARTGSNYGYT
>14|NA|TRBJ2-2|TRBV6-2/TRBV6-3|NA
ASSPWAVANTGELF
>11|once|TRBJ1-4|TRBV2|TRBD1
ATSGQVEEKLF
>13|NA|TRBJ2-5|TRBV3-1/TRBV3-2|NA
ASSRTQGFRETQY
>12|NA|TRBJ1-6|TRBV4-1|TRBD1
ASSNRGANSPLH
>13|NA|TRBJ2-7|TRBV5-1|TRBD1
ASSLALTGLGEQY
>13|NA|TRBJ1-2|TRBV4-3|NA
ASSRAGSVVEGYT
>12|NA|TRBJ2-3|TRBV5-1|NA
ASSGDTSTDTQY
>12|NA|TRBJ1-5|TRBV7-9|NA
ASSLDGGTQPQH
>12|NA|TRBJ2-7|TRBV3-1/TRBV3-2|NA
ASSQGQGDYEQY
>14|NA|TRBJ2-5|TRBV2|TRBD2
ASSEALPGGAGTQY
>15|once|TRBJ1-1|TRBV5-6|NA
ASSLVGTVQMGTEAF
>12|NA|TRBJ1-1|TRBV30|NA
AWSGRGGNTEAF
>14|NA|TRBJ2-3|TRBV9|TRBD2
ASSAVASGRTDTQY
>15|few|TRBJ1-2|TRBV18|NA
ASSPPTSYAANYGYT
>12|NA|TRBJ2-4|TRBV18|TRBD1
ASSLDREVNIQY
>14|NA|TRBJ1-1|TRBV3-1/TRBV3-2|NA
ASSRNPDSTNTEAF
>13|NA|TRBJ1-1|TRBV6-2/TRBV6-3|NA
ASSYLGGMKSEAF
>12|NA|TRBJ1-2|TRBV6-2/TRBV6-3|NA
ASSFLRQSGGYT
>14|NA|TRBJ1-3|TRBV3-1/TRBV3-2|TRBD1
ASSRDRGDSGNTIY
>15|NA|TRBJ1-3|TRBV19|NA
ASSLLAVTHSGNTIY
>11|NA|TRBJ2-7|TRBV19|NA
ASSIETSYEQY
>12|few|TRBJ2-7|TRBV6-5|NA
ASSLGGASYEQY
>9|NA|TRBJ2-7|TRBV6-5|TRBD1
ASSFGQGQY
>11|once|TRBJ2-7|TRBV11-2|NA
ASSLGQHYEQY
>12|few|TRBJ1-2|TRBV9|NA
ASSGQGGGYGYT
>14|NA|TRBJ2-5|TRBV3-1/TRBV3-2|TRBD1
ASSLRGQGASETQY
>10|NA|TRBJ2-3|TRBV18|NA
ASSPRGDTQY
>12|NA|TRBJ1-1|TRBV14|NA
ASSQDLSRSEAF
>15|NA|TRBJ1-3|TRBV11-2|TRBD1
ASSTGQGWPSGNTIY
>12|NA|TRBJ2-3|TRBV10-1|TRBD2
ASSTDGGGDTQY
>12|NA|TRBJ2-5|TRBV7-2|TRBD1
ASSFGTGGETQY